This TCR beta chain was captured in a study of control samples from healthy donors and cancer patients. Sequenced by immunoSEQ multiplex PCR; TCRdb stores in-frame clones only, minus some. The table records about 52,000 clones, 95% of them present only once. The sequence derives from a man aged 30 to 45 in good health. Sequences were obtained from blood.

The CDR3 reads CASSQGTGGLYEQYF. As DNA, the CDR3 is TGCGCCAGCAGCCAAGGGACAGGGGGGCTCTACGAGCAGTACTTC. The chain has TRBV4-1 and TRBJ2-7; 10 nucleotides line up with TRBD1. Looked up from germline, CDR1 is MGHRA and CDR2 is YSYEKL. The CDR3 contains 15 residues. After removal of 1 base from V and 3 bases from J, the junction contained 3 bases not matched to a gene.